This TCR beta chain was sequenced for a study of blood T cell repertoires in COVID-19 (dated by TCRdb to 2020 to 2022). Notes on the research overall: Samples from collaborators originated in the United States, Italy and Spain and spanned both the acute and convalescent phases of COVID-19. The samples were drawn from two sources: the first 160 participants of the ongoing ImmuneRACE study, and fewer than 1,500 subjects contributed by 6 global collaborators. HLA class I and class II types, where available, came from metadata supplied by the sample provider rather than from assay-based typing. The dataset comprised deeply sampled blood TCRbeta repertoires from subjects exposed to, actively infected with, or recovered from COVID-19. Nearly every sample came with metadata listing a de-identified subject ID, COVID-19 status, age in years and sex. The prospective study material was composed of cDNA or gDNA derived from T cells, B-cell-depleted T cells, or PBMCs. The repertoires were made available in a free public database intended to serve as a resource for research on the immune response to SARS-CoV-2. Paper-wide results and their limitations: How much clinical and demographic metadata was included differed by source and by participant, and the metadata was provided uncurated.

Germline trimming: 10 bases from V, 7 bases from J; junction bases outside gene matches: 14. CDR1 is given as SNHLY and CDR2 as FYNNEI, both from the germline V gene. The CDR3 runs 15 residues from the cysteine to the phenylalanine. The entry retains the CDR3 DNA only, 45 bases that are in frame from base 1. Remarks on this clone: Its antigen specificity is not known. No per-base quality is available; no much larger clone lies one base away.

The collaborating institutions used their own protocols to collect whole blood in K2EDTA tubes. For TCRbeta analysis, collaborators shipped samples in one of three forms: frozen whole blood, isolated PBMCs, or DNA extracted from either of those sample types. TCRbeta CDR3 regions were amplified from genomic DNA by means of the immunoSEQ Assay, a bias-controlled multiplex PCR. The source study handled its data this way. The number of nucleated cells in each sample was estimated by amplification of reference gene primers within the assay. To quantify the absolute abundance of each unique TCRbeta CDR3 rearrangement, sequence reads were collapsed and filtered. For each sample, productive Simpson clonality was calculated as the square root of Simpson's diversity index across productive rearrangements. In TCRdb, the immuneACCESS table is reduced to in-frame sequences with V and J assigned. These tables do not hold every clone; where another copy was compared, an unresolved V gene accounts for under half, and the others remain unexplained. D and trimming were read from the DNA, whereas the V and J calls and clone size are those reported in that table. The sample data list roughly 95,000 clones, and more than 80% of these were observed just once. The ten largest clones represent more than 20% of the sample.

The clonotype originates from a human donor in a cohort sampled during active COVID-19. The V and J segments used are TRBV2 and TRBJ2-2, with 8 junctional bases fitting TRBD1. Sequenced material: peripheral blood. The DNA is TGTGCCAATCTCCCGGAGGACAGGGCGGACGGGGAGCTGTTTTTT. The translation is CANLPEDRADGELFF.